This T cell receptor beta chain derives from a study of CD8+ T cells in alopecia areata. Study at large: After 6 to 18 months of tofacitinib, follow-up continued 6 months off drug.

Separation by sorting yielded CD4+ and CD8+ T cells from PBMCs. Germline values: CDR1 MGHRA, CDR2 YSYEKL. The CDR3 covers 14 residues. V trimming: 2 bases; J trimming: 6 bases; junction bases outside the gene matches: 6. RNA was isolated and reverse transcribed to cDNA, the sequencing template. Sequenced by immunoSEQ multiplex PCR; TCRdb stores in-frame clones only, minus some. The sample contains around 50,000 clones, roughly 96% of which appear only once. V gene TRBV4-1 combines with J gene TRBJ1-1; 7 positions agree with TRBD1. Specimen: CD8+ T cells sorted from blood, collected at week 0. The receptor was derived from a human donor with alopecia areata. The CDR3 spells CASSQRRGQAEAFF. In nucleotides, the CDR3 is TGCGCCAGCAGCCAACGAAGGGGGCAGGCTGAAGCTTTCTTT.